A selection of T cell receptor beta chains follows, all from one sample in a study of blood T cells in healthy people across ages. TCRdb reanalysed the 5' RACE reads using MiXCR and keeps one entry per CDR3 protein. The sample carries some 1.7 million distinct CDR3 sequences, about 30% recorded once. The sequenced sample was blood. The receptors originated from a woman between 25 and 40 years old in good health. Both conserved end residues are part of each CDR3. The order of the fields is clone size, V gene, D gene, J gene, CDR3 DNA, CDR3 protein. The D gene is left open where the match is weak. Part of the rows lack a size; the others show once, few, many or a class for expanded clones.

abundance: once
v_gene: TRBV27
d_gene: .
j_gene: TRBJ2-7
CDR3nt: TGTGCCAGCAGTTTATTTCCGCGAGGCCACGAGCAGTACTTC
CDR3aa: CASSLFPRGHEQYF

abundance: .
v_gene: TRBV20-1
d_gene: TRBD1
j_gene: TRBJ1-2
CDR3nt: TGCAGTGCTAGAGATTGGACAGGCCGAGTAGATGGCTACACCTTC
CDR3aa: CSARDWTGRVDGYTF

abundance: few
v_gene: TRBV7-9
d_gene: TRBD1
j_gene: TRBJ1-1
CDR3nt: TGTGCCAGCAGCGGCCGGACAGGGCCCACTCTAAACACTGAAGCTTTCTTT
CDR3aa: CASSGRTGPTLNTEAFF

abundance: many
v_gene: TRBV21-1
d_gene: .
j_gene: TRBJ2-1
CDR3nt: TGTGCCAGCACCAGGGGGGGGCAACGCTCCTACAATGAGCAGTTCTTC
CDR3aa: CASTRGGQRSYNEQFF

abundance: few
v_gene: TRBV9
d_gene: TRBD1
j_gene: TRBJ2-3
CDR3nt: TGTGCCAGCAGAGGAGGACAGGCGGATACGCAGTATTTT
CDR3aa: CASRGGQADTQYF

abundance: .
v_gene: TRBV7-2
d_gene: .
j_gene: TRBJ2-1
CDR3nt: TGTGCCAGCAGCCATGAACGGAGGTACAATGAGCAGTTCTTC
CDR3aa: CASSHERRYNEQFF

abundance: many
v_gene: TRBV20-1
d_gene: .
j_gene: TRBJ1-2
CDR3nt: TGCAGTGCTTCAGGCGGAGGTGGCTACACCTTC
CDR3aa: CSASGGGGYTF

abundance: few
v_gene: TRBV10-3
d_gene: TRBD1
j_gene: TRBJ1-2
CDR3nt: TGTGCCATCAGGACAGGGTCTGACTATGGCTACACCTTC
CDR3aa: CAIRTGSDYGYTF

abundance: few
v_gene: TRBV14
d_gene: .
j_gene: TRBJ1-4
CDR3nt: TGTGCCAGCAGTCGGGGAGCTGCCGAAAAACTGTTTTTT
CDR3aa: CASSRGAAEKLFF

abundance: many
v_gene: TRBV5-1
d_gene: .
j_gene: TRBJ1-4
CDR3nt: TGCGCCAGCAGCCTGGGGGGAGGCGATGAAAAACTGTTTTTT
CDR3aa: CASSLGGGDEKLFF

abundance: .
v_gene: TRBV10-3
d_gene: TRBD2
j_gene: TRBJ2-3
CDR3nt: TGTGCCATCAGTGAGTCCGGGGGGGTGAGGACAGATACGCAGTATTTT
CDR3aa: CAISESGGVRTDTQYF

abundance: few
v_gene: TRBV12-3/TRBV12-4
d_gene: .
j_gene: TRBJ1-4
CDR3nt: TGTGCCAGCAGTTTAGCTATCCGAAGGGCACTGTTTTTT
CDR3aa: CASSLAIRRALFF

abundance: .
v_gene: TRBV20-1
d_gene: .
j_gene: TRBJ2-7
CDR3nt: TGCAGTGCTAGGGACCAACGGAGTAGCTCCTACGAGCAGTACTTC
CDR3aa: CSARDQRSSSYEQYF

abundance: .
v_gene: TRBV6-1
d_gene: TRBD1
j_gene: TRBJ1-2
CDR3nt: TGTGCCAGCAGTGAACGAGACAGGGCTTATGGCTACACCTTC
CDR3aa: CASSERDRAYGYTF

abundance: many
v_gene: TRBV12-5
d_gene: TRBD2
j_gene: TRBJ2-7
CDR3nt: TGTGCTAGTGGCGAAACTAGCGGGGGCCACTACGAGCAGTACTTC
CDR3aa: CASGETSGGHYEQYF

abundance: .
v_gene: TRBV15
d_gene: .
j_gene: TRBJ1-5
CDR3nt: TGTGCCACCAGCAGAGATCGGCAGGTTAGCAATCAGCCCCAGCATTTT
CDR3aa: CATSRDRQVSNQPQHF

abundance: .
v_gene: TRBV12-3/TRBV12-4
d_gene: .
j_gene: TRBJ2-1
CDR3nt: TGTGCCAGCAGTCGGCGGGAAGTTAGTGAGCAGTTCTTC
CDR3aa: CASSRREVSEQFF

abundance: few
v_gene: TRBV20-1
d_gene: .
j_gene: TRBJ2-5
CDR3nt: TGCAGTGCCAACCCATTAAGCGGGCAAGAGACCCAGTACTTC
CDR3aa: CSANPLSGQETQYF

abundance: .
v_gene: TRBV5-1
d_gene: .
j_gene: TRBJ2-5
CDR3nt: TGCGCCAGCAGCTTGGTCCAGCGGGCTAACCAAGAGACCCAGTACTTC
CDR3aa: CASSLVQRANQETQYF

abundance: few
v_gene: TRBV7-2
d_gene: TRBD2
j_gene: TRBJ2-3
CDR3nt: TGTGCCAGCAGCCGACTAGCGGGAGGGTTCGATACGCAGTATTTT
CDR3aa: CASSRLAGGFDTQYF

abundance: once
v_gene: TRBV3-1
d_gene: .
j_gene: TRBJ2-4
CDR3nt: TGTGCCAGCAGCCAATACCGACAAGAGGATGAGCAGTACTTC
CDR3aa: CASSQYRQEDEQYF

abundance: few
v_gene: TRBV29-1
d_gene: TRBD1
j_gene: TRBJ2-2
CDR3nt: TGCAGCGCGGCCGGGACAGTGAACACCGGGGAGCTGTTTTTT
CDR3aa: CSAAGTVNTGELFF

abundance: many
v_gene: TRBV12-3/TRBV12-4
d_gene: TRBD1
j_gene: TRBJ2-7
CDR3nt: TGTGCCAGCAGCGCCGATGAGGGGGCCTCCTACGAGCAGTACTTC
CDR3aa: CASSADEGASYEQYF

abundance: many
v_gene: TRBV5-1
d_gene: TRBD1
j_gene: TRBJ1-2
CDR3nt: TGTGCCAGCAGCTTAGGGACAGGGAACTATGGCTACACCTTC
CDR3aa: CASSLGTGNYGYTF

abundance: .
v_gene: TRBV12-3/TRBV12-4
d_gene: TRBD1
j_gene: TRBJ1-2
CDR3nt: TGTGCCAGCAGTTTCCGGGCCGGGACAGGGGGCGGCTACACCTTC
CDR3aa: CASSFRAGTGGGYTF

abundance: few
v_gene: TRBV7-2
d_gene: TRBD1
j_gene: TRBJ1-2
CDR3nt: TGTGCCAGCAGCCCCTCACCGGGACAGATATATGGCTACACCTTC
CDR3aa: CASSPSPGQIYGYTF

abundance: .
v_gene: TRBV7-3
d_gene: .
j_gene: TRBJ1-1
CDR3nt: TGTGCCAACAGCCGCAGAGGGGGGGTAAATGAAGCTTTCTTT
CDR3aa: CANSRRGGVNEAFF

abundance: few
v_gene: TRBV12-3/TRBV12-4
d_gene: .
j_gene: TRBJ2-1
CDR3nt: TGTGCCAGCAGTGGGACTTCAAAATACAATGAGCAGTTCTTC
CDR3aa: CASSGTSKYNEQFF

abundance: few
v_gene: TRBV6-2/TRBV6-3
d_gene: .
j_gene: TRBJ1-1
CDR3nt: TGTGCCAGCAGTTACTTCAGGGGCGGCACTGAAGCTTTCTTT
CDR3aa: CASSYFRGGTEAFF

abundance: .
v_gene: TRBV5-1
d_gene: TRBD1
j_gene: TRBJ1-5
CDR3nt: TGCGCCAGCAGCTCACAGGGGGGAGGTCAGCCCCAGCATTTT
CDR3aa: CASSSQGGGQPQHF

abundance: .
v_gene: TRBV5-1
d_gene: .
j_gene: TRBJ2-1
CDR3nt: TGCGCCAGCAGCCTCGGCCCCGAGGTTGGGAATGAGCAGTTCTTC
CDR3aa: CASSLGPEVGNEQFF

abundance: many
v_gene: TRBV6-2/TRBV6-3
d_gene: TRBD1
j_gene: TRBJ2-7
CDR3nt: TGTGCCAGCAGTTACCCCTGGGACAGCAGCTCCTACGAGCAGTACTTC
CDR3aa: CASSYPWDSSSYEQYF

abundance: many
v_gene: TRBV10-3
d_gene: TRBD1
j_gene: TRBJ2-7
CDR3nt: TGTGCCATCAATTGGGGGACAGGGTTCGACGAGCAGTACTTC
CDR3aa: CAINWGTGFDEQYF

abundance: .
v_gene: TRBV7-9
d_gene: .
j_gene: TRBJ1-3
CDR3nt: TGTGCCAGCAGCTTGACAGAAAACACCATATATTTT
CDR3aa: CASSLTENTIYF

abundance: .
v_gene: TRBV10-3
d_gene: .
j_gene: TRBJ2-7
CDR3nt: TGTGCCATCAAAATTGGCGACGACGAGCAGTACTTC
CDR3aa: CAIKIGDDEQYF

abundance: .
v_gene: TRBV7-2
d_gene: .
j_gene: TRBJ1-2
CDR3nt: TGTGCCAGCACCTCTGACAGGCGCCTCTATGGCTACACCTTC
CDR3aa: CASTSDRRLYGYTF

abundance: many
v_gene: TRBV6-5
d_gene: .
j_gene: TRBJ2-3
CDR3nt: TGTGCCAGCAGTTGGCGGCAGGACGGCACAGATACGCAGTATTTT
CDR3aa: CASSWRQDGTDTQYF

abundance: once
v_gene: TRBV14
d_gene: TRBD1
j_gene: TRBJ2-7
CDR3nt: TGTGCCAGCAGCCAAGCAGGACAGGCTATTGGCGAGCAGTACTTC
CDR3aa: CASSQAGQAIGEQYF

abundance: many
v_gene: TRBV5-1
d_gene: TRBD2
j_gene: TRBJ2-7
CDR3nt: TGTGCCAGCAGCTTCCGGACTAGCAACGAGCAGTACTTC
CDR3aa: CASSFRTSNEQYF

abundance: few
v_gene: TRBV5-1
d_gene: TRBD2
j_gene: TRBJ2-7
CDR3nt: TGCGCCAGCAGCTTGGCTTCCGGGACTAGCAGAAGCGAGCAGTACTTC
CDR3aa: CASSLASGTSRSEQYF

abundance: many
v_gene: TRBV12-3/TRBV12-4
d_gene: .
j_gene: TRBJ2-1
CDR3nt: TGTGCCAGCAGTACTTCTACTAGTCCCTACAATGAGCAGTTCTTC
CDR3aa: CASSTSTSPYNEQFF

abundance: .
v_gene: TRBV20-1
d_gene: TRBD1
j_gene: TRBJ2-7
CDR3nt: TGCAGTGCTAGAGAAGGGACAGGCACCTACGAGCAGTACTTC
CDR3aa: CSAREGTGTYEQYF